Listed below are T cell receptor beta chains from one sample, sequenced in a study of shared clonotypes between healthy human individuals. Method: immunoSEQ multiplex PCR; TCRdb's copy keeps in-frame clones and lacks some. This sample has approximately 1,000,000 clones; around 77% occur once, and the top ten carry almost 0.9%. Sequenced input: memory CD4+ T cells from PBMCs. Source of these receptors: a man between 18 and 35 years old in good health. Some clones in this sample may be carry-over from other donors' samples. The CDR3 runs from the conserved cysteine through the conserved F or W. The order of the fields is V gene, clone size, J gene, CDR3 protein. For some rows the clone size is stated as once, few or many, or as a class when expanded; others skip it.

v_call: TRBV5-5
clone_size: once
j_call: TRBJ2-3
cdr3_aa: CASSLLAGSTDTQYF

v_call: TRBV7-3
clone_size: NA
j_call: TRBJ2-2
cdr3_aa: CASSLTSGSDTGELFF

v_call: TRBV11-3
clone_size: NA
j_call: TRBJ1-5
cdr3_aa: CATYAGLEWSNQPQHF

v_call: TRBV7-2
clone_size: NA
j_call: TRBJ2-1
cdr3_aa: CASSPPVSYNEQFF

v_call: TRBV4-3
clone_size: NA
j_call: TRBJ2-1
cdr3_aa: CASSQDWRGDNEQFF

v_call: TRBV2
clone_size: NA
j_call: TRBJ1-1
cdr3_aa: CASSRGARNTEAFF

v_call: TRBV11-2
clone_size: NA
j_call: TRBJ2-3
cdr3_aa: CASSLDRGTDTQYF

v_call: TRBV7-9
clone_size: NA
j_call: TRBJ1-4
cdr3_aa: CASSLGQAEKLFF

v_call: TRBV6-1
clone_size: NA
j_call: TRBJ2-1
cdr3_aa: CASNEITTGEQFF

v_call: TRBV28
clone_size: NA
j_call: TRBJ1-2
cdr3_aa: CASRTQNYGYTF

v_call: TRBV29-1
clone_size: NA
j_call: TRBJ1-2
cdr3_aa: CSVYLGGKIYGYTF

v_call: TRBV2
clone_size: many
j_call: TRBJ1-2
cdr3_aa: CASSSQGVEGYTF

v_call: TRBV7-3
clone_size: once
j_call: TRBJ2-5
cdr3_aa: CASSSGLVGETQYF

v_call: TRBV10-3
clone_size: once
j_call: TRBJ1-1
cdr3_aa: CAISEQLTGANTEAFF

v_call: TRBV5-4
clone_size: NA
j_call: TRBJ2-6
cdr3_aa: CASSRTSGSPGANVLTF

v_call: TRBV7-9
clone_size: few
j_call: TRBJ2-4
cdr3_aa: CASSFTQTGRNIQYF

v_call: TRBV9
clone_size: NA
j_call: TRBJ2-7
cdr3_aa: CASAAEILGEQYF

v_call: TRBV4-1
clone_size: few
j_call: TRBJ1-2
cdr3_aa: CASSQDRNKHYGYTF

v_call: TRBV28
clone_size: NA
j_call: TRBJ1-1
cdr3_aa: CASSPPPNTEAFF

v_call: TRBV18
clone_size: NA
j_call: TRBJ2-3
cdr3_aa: CASSPGPNTQYF

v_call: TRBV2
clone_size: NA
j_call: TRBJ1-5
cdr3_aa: CASTRRSYSNQPQHF

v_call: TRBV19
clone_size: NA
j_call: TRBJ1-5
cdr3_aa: CAIGRGKNQPQHF

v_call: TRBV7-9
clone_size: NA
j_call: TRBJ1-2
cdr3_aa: CASSSGGVLNYGYTF

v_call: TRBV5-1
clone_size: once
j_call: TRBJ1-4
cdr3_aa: CASSWGVEGDEKLFF

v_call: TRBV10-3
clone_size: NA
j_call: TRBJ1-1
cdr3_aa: CAISSQQNTEAFF

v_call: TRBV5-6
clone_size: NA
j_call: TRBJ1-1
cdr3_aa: CASSLEGPGRTEAFF

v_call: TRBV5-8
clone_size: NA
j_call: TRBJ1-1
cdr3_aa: CASSTAGQGHTEAFF

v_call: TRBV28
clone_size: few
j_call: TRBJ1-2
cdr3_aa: CASSLNTAMGYTF

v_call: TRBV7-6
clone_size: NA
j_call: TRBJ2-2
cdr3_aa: CASSLGDRGRTGELFF

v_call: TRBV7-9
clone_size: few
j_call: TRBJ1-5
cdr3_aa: CASSGGDSSNQPQHF

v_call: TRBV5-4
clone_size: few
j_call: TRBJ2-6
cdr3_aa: CASSPDRSGANVLTF

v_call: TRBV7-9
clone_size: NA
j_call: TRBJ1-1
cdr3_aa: CASSNGPNTEAFF

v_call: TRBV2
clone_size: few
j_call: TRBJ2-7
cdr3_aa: CASSEGGAIEQYF

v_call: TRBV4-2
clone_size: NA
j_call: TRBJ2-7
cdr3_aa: CASSQAASMTAYEQYF

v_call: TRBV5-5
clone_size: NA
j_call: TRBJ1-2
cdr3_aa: CASSVRQGNYGYTF

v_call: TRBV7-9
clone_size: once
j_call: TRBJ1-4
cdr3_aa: CASSLVRDNEKLFF

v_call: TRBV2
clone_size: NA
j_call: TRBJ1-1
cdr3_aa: CASRADRNTEAFF

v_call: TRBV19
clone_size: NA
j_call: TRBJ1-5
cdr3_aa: CASGQDYGYNQPQHF

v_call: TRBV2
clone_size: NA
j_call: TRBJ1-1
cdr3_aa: CASSLLRGETEAFF

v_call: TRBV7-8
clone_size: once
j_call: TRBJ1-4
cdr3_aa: CASSPISYPTREKLFF

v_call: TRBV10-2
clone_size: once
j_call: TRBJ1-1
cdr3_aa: CASRDTGRGMNTEAFF

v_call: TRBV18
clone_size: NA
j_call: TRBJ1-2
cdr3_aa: CASSPRPFNYGYTF

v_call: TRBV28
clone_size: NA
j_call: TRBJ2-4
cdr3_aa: CASSLQGGPKNIQYF

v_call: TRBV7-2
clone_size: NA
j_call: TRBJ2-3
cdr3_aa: CASSLTRQGTDTQYF

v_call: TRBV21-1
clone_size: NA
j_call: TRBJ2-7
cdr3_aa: CASSIQSRLCSRFGQYF

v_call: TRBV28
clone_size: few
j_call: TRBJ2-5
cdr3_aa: CASSFLRETQYF

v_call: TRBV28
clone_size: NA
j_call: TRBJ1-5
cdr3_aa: CASSFSARGRFNQPQHF

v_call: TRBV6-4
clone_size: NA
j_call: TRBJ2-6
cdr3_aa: CASSEQWGANVLTF

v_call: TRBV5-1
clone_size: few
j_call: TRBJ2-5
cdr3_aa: CASSFPPLNRDIGLAGGQETQYF

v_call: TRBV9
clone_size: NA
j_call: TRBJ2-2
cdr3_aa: CASNSGSSFTGELFF

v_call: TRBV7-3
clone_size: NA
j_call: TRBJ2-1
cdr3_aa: CASSSTSFNEQFF

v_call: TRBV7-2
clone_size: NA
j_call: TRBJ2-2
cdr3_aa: CASSSQGSNTGELFF

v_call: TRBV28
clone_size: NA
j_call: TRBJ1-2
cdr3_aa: CASSFRSYGYTF

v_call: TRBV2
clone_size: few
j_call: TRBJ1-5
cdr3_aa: CASSVSGGGGNQPQHF